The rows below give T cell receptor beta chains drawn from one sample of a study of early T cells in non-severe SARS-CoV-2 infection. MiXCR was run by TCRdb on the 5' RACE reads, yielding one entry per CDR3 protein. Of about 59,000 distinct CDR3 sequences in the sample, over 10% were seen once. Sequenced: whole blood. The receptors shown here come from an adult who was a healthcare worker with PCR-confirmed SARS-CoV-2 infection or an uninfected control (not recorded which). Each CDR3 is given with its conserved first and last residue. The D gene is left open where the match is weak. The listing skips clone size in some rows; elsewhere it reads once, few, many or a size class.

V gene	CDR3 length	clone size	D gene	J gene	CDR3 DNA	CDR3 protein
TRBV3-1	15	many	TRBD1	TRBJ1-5	TGTGCCAGCAGCCAAGATACACAGGGGATACAGCCCCAGCATTTT	CASSQDTQGIQPQHF
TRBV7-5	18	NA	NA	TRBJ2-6	NA	CISVPEATRVSGANVLTF
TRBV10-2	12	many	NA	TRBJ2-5	TGCGCCAGCGGTGGGTACAGCGAGACCCAGTACTTC	CASGGYSETQYF
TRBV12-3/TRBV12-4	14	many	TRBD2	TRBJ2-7	TGTGCCAGCAGTTTATTAGCGGGAGGCCACGAGCAGTACTTC	CASSLLAGGHEQYF
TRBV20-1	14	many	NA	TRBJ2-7	TGCAGTGCTAGAGATAACGGACAGATCTACGAGCAGTACTTC	CSARDNGQIYEQYF
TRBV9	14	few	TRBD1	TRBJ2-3	TGTGCCAGCAGCGTGGCACAGGGGACAGATACGCAGTATTTT	CASSVAQGTDTQYF
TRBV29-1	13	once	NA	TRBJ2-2	TGCAGCGTTGCCCAGGGGTACACCGGGGAGCTGTTTTTT	CSVAQGYTGELFF
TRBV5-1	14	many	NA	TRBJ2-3	TGCGCCAGCAGCTTGGGTATTTTCACAGATACGCAGTATTTT	CASSLGIFTDTQYF
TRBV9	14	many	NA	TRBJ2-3	TGTGCCAGCAGCGTAAACCCGAAGGGAGATACGCAGTATTTT	CASSVNPKGDTQYF
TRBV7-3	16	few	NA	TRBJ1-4	TGTGCCAGCAGCTCAAACCCGGCGGCAACTAATGAAAAACTGTTTTTT	CASSSNPAATNEKLFF
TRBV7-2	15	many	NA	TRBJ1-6	TGTGCCAGCAGCTTACCGACAGGTTTTAATTCACCCCTCCACTTT	CASSLPTGFNSPLHF
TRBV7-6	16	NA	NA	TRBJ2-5	TGTGCCAGCAGCTTAGCGCTAGAGGGTACCCCCGGGACCCAGTACTTC	CASSLALEGTPGTQYF
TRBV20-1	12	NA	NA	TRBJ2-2	TGCAGTGCCACTTCCCTCACCGGGGAGCTGTTTTTT	CSATSLTGELFF
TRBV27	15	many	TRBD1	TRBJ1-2	TGTGCCAGCAGTGCAAGACAGGGGTTAGACTATGGCTACACCTTC	CASSARQGLDYGYTF
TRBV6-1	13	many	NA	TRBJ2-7	TGTGCCAGCAGTGAAATGGGGGTGAGCGAGCAGTACTTC	CASSEMGVSEQYF
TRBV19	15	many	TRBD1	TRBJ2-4	TGTGCCAGTAGTACCCGGACAGGTCTTAGCAACATTCAGTACTTC	CASSTRTGLSNIQYF
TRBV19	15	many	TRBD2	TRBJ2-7	TGTGCCAGTAGTGGCGGGACTAGCGGTACCTACGAGCAGTACTTC	CASSGGTSGTYEQYF
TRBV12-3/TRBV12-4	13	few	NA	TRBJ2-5	TGTGCCAGCAGTCCACCCGAGGGGGAGACCCAGTACTTC	CASSPPEGETQYF
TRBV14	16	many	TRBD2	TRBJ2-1	TGTGCCAGCAGCCAAGAGGGCGGGGGTCTCTACAATGAGCAGTTCTTC	CASSQEGGGLYNEQFF
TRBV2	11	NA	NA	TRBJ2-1	TGTGCCAGCCGGGCCGACAATGAGCAGTTCTTC	CASRADNEQFF
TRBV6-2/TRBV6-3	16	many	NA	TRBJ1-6	TGTGCCAGCAGTCGTGGGCAGCCCTCCTATAATTCACCCCTCCACTTT	CASSRGQPSYNSPLHF
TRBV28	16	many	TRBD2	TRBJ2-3	TGTGCCAGCAACACCTCCGAGACTAGCGGGGAAGGTACGCAGTATTTT	CASNTSETSGEGTQYF
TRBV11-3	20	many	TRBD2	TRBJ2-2	TGTGCCAGCAGCCCGATTGACATACTAGCGGGAGGCGACGGAACCGGGGAGCTGTTTTTT	CASSPIDILAGGDGTGELFF
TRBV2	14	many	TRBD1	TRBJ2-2	TGTGCCAGCATAATGGTGGCAGGGGGCGGGGAGCTGTTTTTT	CASIMVAGGGELFF
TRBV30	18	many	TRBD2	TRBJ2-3	TGTGCCTGGAGTGTAAGCCCCGGGACTAGCAGACGCACAGATACGCAGTATTTT	CAWSVSPGTSRRTDTQYF
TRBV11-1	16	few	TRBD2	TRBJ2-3	TGTGCCAGCAGCATACTAGCGGGAGAGGTCACAGATACGCAGTATTTT	CASSILAGEVTDTQYF
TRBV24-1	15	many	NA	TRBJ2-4	TGTGCCACCAGTGATACGAGAAGGGGTCAAAACATTCAGTACTTC	CATSDTRRGQNIQYF
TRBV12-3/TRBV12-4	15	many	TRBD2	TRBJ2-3	TGTGCCAGCAGTTTGAGCGGGGTCATCACAGATACGCAGTATTTT	CASSLSGVITDTQYF
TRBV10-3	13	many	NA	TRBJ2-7	TGTGCCACCGCTGAGACTTACAGATACGAGCAGTACTTC	CATAETYRYEQYF
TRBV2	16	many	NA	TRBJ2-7	TGTGCCAGCAGTCACCTGGGGGCTAGCCTTTACTACGAGCAGTACTTC	CASSHLGASLYYEQYF
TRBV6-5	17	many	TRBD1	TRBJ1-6	TGTGCCAGCAGTTATGTACAGGGGGCGCCAGGCAATTCACCCCTCCACTTT	CASSYVQGAPGNSPLHF
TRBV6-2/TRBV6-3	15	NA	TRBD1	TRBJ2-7	TGTGCCAGCAATTACTCGAGGGGACAGGGTGCCGAGCAGTATTTC	CASNYSRGQGAEQYF
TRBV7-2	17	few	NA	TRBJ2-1	TGTGCCAGCAGCCCAATAGGGGGACGGCTCTCCTACAATGAGCAGTTCTTC	CASSPIGGRLSYNEQFF
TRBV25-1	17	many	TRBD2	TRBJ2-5	TGTGCCAGCAGTGAATCTCTTCGACTAGCGGGGGAGGAGACCCAGTACTTC	CASSESLRLAGEETQYF
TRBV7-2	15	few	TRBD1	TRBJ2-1	TGTGCCAGCAGCCTATGGCCGGGACAGGGGAATGAGCAGTTCTTC	CASSLWPGQGNEQFF
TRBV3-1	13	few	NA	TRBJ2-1	TGTGCCAGCAGCCACGGACTTGGGGATGAGCAGTTCTTC	CASSHGLGDEQFF
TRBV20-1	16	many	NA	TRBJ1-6	TGCAGTGCTAGAGTTGTTGGGGGGCGATATAATTCACCCCTCCACTTT	CSARVVGGRYNSPLHF
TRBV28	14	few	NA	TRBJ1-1	TGTGCCAGCAGTTTCGGGGTGTTTAACACTGAAGCTTTCTTT	CASSFGVFNTEAFF
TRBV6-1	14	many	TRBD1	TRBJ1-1	TGTGCCAGCAGCCGGACAGGGCCGGCCACTGAAGCTTTCTTT	CASSRTGPATEAFF
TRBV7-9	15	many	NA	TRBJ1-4	TGTGCCAGCAGCCTTGACAGGAGCTCTAATGAAAAACTGTTTTTT	CASSLDRSSNEKLFF
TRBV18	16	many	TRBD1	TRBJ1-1	TGTGCCAGCTCACCCGTGACAGGGTCCGATCACACTGAAGCTTTCTTT	CASSPVTGSDHTEAFF
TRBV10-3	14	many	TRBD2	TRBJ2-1	TGTGCCATCCAAAGCGGGGGATCCTACAATGAGCAGTTCTTC	CAIQSGGSYNEQFF
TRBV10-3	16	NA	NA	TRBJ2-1	TGTGCCATCAGTGAGTCTCTTGGGACGGGGGCCAATGAGCAGTTCTTC	CAISESLGTGANEQFF
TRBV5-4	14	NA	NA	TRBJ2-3	TGTGCCAGCAGCACAGGTCATAGCACAGATACGCAGTATTTT	CASSTGHSTDTQYF
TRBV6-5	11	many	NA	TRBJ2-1	TGTGCCAGCGGGGCGCCCGGGGGGCAGTTCTTC	CASGAPGGQFF
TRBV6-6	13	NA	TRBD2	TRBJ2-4	TGTGCCAGCGTCAACGGCGTGGGGGGGACTCAGTACTTC	CASVNGVGGTQYF
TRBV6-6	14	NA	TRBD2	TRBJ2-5	TGTGCCAGCTCACCGGGAGACGGGAGGGCCTTCCAGTACTTC	CASSPGDGRAFQYF
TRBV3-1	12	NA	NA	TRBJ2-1	TGTGCCAGCAGCCAAGCTGGAGATGAGCAGTTCTTC	CASSQAGDEQFF
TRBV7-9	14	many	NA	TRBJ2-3	TGTGCCAGCAGCTTCCGGGACTCCACAGATACGCAGTATTTT	CASSFRDSTDTQYF
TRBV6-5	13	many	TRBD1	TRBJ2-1	TGTGCCAGCAGCGTACAGGGGAGCGGTGAGCAGTTCTTC	CASSVQGSGEQFF
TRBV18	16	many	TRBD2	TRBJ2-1	TGTGCCAGCTCTCCTGAACTAGCGCTAAGGGGCAATGAGCAGTTCTTC	CASSPELALRGNEQFF